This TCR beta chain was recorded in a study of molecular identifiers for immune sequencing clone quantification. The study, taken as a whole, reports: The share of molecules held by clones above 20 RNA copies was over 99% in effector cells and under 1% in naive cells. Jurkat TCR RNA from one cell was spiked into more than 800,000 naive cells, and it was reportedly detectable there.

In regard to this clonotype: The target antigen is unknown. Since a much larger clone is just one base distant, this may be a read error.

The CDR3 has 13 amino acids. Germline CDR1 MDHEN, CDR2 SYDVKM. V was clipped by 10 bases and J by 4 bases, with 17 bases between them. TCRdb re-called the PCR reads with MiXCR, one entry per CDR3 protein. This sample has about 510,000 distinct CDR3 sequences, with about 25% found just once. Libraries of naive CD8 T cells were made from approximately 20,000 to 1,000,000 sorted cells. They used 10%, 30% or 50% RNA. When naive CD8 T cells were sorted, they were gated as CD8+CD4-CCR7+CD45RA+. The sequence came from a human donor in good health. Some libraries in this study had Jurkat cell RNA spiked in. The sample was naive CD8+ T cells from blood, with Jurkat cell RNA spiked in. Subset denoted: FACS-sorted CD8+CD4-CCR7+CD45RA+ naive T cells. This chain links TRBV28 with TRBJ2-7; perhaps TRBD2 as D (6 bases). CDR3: CAIGPCGEYEQYF. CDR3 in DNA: TGTGCCATTGGCCCCTGCGGGGAGTACGAGCAGTACTTC.